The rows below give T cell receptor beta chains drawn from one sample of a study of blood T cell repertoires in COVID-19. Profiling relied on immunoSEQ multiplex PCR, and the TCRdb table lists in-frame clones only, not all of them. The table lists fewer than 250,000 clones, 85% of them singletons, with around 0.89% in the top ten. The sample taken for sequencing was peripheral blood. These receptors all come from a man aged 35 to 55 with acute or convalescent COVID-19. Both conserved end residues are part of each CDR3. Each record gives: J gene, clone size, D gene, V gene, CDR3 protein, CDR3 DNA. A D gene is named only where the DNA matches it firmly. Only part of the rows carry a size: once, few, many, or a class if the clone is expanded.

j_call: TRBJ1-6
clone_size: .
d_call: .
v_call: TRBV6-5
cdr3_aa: CASSYGSNSPLHF
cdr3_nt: TGTGCCAGCAGTTACGGGAGTAATTCACCCCTCCACTTT

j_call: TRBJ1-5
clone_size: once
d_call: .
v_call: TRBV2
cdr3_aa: CASTPDGEGSNQPQHF
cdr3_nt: TGTGCCAGTACACCCGATGGGGAGGGAAGTAATCAGCCCCAGCATTTT

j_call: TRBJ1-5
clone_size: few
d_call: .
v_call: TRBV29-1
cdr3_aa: CSATGGSNQPQHF
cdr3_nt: TGCAGCGCGACGGGGGGGAGCAATCAGCCCCAGCATTTT

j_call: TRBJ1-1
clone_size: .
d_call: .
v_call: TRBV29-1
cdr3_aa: CSVENSWNTEAFF
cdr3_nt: TGCAGCGTTGAAAACAGCTGGAACACTGAAGCTTTCTTT

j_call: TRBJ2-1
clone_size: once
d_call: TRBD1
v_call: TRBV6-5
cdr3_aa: CASRPGTGFQEQFF
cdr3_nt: TGTGCCAGCAGACCCGGGACAGGGTTCCAAGAGCAGTTCTTC

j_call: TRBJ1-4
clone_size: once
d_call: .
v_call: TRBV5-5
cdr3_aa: CASSSGGLGKKLFF
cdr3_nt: TGTGCCAGCAGCTCGGGGGGGTTAGGGAAAAAACTGTTTTTT

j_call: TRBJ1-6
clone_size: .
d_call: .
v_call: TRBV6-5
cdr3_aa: CASSYSVAGGHSPLHF
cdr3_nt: TGTGCCAGCAGTTACTCTGTAGCGGGGGGACACTCACCCCTCCACTTT

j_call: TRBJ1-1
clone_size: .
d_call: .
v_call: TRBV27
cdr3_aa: CASSSGLGAFF
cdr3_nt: TGTGCCAGCAGCAGCGGACTAGGAGCTTTCTTT

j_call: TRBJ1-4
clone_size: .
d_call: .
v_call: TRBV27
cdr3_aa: CASSLFSGATNEKLFF
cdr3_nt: TGTGCCAGCAGTTTATTCTCGGGAGCAACTAATGAAAAACTGTTTTTT

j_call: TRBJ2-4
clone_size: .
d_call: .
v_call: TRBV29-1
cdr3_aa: CSARGSDATAKNIQYF
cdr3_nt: TGCAGCGCCCGAGGGTCGGACGCGACGGCCAAAAACATTCAGTACTTC

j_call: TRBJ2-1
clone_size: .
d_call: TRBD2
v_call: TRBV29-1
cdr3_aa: CSVHGLAGYNEQFF
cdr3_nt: TGCAGCGTCCACGGACTAGCGGGATACAATGAGCAGTTCTTC

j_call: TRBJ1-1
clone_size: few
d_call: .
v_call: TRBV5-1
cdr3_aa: CASSLARGRETEAFF
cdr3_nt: TGCGCCAGCAGCTTGGCCAGGGGTCGAGAGACTGAAGCTTTCTTT

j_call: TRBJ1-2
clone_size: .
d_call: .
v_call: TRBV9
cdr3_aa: CASSVDRGIYGYTF
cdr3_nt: TGTGCCAGCAGCGTAGATCGGGGGATCTATGGCTACACCTTC

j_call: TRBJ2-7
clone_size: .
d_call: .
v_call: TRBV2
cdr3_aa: CASSEWPSAEYEQYF
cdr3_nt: TGTGCCAGCAGTGAATGGCCTAGCGCAGAATACGAGCAGTACTTC

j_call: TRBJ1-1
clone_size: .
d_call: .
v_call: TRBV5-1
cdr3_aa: CASSPAGGARDTEAFF
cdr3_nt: TGCGCCAGCAGCCCGGCTGGGGGGGCGAGGGACACTGAAGCTTTCTTT

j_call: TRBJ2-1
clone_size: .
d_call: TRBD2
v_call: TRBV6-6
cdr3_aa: CASTPRGDYGHEQFF
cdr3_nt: TGTGCCAGCACTCCCCGGGGGGACTACGGTCATGAGCAGTTCTTC

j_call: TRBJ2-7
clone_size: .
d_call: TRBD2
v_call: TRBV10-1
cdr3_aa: CASSGPSGTSGGESYEQYF
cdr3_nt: TGCGCCAGCAGTGGACCTTCCGGGACTAGCGGGGGGGAGAGCTACGAGCAGTACTTC

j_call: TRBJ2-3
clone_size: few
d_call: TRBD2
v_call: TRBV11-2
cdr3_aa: CASSGDRTSGGNTQYF
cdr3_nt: TGTGCCAGCAGCGGGGACCGGACTAGTGGGGGAAATACGCAGTATTTT

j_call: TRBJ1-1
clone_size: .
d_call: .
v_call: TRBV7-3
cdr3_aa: CASSQGRGTEAFF
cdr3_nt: TGTGCCAGCAGCCAGGGGAGGGGGACTGAAGCTTTCTTT

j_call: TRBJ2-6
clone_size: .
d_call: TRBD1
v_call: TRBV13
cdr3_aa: CASSLQYRGSGANVLTF
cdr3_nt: TGTGCCAGCAGCTTACAATACAGGGGCTCTGGGGCCAACGTCCTGACTTTC

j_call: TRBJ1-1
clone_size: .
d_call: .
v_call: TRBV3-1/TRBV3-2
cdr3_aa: CASSQAGQRLNTEAFF
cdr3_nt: TGTGCCAGCAGCCAAGCTGGACAGAGACTGAACACTGAAGCTTTCTTT

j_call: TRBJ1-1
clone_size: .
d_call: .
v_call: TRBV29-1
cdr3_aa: CSARRGLGTEAFF
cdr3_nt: TGCAGCGCGCGGCGGGGGCTGGGCACTGAAGCTTTCTTT

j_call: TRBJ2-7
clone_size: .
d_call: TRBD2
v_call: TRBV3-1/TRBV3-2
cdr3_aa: CASSPSGGAYEQYF
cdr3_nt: TGTGCCAGCAGTCCGAGCGGGGGGGCTTACGAGCAGTACTTC

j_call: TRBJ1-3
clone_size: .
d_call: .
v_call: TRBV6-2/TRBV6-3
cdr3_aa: CASSYGGHLTGNTIYF
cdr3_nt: TGTGCCAGCAGTTACGGCGGACATCTGACTGGAAACACCATATATTTT

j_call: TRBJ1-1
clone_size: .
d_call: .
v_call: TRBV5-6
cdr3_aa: CASSSLGQGHTEAFF
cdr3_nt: TGTGCCAGCAGCTCTCTTGGGCAGGGCCACACTGAAGCTTTCTTT

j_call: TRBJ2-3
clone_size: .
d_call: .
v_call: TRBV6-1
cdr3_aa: CASSDGGRSAADTQYF
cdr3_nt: TGTGCCAGCAGTGATGGGGGGAGAAGCGCGGCAGATACGCAGTATTTT

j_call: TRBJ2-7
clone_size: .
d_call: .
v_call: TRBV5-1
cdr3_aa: CASSFASQGSEQYF
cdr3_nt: TGCGCCAGCAGCTTCGCCTCTCAGGGGTCCGAGCAGTACTTC

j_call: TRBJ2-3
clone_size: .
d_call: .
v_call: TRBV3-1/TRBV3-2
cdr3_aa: CASSQGLVTDTQYF
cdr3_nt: TGTGCCAGCAGCCAAGGACTAGTTACAGATACGCAGTATTTT

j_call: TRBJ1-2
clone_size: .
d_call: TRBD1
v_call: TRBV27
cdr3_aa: CASSGPGGGTSGYTF
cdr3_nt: TGTGCCAGCAGTGGCCCAGGGGGCGGTACGAGTGGCTACACCTTC

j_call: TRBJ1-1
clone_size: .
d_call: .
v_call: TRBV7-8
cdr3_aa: CASSPNGGRNTEAFF
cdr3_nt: TGTGCCAGCAGCCCAAATGGGGGGAGGAACACTGAAGCTTTCTTT

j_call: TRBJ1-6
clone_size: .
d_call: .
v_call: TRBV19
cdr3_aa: CASSLGLLSSYNSPLHF
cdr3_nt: TGTGCCAGTAGTCTGGGGCTTCTGAGCTCCTATAATTCACCCCTCCACTTT

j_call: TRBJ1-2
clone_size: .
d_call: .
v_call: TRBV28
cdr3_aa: CASSLSINYGYTF
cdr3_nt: TGTGCCAGCAGTTTAAGCATAAACTATGGCTACACCTTC

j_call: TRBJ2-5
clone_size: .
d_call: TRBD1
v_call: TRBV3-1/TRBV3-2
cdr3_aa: CASSHTGGRETQYF
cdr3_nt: TGTGCCAGCAGCCATACAGGGGGCCGAGAGACCCAGTACTTC